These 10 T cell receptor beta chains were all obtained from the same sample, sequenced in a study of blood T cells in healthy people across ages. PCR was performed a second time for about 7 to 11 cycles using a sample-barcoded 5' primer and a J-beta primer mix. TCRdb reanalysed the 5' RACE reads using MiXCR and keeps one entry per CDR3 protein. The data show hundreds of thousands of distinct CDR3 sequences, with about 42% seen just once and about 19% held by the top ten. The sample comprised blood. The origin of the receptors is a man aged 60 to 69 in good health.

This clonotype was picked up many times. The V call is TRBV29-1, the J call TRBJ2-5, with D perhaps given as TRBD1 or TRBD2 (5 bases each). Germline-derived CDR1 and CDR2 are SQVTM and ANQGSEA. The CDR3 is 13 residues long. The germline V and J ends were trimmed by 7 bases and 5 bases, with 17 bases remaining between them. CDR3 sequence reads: CSAGSGRSETQYF. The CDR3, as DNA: TGCAGCGCGGGATCAGGGCGGTCGGAGACCCAGTACTTC.

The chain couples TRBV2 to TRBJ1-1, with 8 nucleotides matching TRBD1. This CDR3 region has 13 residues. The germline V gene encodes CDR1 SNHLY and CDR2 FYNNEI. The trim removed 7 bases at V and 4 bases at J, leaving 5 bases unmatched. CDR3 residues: CASTRTGTTEAFF. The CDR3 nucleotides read TGTGCCAGCACCAGGACAGGGACCACTGAAGCTTTCTTT.

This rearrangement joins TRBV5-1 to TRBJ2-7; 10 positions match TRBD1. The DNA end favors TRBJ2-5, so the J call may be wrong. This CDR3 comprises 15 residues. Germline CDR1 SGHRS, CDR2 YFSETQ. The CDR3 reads CASSWMGQGRETQYF. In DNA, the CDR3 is TGCGCCAGCAGCTGGATGGGACAGGGGAGAGAGACCCAGTACTTC.

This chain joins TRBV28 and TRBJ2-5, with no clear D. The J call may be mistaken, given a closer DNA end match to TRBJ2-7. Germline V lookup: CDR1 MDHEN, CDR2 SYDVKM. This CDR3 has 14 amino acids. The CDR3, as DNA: TGTGCCAGCAGTTTGGTCCGACAATCGTACGAGCAGTACTTC. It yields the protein CASSLVRQSYEQYF.

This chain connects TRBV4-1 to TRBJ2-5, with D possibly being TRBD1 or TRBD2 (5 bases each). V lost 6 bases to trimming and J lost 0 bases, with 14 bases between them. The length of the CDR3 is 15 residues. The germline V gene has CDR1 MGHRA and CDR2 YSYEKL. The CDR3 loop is CASSQDWGYQETQYF. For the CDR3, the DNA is TGCGCCAGCAGTCAGGACTGGGGGTACCAAGAGACCCAGTACTTC.

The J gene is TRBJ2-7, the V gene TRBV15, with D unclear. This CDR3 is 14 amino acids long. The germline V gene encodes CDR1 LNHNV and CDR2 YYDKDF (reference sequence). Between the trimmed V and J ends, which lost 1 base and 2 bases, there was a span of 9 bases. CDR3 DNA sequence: TGTGCCACCAGCAGAGTCCCAGAGACCTACGAGCAGTACTTC. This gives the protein CATSRVPETYEQYF.

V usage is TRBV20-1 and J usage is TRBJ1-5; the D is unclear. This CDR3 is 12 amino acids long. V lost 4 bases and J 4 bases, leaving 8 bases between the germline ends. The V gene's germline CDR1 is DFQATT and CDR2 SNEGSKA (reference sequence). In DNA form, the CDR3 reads TGCAGTGCTACCAACCCTAATCAGCCCCAGCATTTT. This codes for CSATNPNQPQHF.

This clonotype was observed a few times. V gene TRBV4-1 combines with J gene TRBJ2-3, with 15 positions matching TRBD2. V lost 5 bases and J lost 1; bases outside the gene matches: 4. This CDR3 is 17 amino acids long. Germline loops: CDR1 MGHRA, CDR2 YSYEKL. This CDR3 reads CASSRRTSGGGTDTQYF. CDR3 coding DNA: TGCGCCAGCAGCAGAAGGACTAGCGGGGGGGGCACAGATACGCAGTATTTT.

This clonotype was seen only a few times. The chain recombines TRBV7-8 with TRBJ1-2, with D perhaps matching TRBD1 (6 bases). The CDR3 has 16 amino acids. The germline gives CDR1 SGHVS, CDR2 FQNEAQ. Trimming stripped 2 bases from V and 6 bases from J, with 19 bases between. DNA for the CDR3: TGTGCCAGCAGCTTAAGGGACACCGTGTTTATCCATGGCTACACCTTC. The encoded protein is CASSLRDTVFIHGYTF.

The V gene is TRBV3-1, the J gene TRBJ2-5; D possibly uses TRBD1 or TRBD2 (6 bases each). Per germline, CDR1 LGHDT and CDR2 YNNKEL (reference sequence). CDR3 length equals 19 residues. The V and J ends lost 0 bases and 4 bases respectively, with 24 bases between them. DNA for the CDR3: TGTGCCAGCAGCCAAGAGCGCCCGAAAGGGGGGCTTAGGGGAGAGACCCAGTACTTC. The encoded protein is CASSQERPKGGLRGETQYF.